These 29 T cell receptor beta chains originate from one sample sequenced in a study of regulatory T cells in long-lasting Graves disease. Arm-PCR of CDR3 regions and iRepertoire HTBI primers were the basis on which TCR beta libraries were built. In TCRdb, the multiplex PCR reads were re-called with MiXCR into one record per CDR3 protein. The sample contains 400,000 to 450,000 distinct CDR3 sequences, around 15% of which appear only once. As for time point: newly diagnosed GD, antithyroid drugs for less than 3 months. PBMCs were the source of the RNA used for TCR sequencing. This sample was also put to use in a study of T cells in Graves' hyperthyroidism and ophthalmopathy.

Sequenced material: peripheral blood mononuclear cells (PBMCs), taken at new diagnosis, from a patient treated with antithyroid drugs. Source of these receptors: a woman between 25 and 40 years old with Graves disease.

The sample holds many counts of this clonotype. This sequence joins TRBV18 and TRBJ2-1, with TRBD2 identical over 7 bases. This CDR3 has 17 amino acids. The germline gives CDR1 KGHSH, CDR2 LQKENI. Unmatched junction bases numbered 14, after V lost 2 bases and J lost 7 bases. Here the CDR3 DNA reads TGTGCCAGCTCACCAAATTCCGGTACTAGCGCCTTGAATGAGCAGTTCTTC. Amino acid sequence: CASSPNSGTSALNEQFF.

There are many counts of this clonotype. V usage is TRBV20-1 and J usage is TRBJ1-2, with D perhaps matching TRBD1 (5 bases). Germline CDR1 is DFQATT and CDR2 is SNEGSKA (reference sequence). Trimming pared 0 bases from V and 1 base from J, leaving 6 bases between. The CDR3 sequence is 13 residues long. CDR3 DNA: TGCAGTGCTAGAGATGACAGTAACTATGGCTACACCTTC. Translating it yields CSARDDSNYGYTF.

This clonotype was counted only a few times. One base away lies a much larger clone, so this may be a sequencing read error. The chain is built from TRBV28 and TRBJ2-7; either TRBD1 or TRBD2 may fit D (6 bases each). The CDR3 has 17 residues. Germline V lookup: CDR1 MDHEN, CDR2 SYDVKM. CDR3 coding DNA: TGTGCCAGCAGTTTGGGGGCGGGAATGAGCATCACCTACGGGCAGTACTTC. This translates into CASSLGAGMSITYGQYF. The full variable domain, its missing parts supplied by reference TRBV28 and TRBJ2-7, is DVKVTQSSRYLVKRTGEKVFLECVQDMDHENMFWYRQDPGLGLRLIYFSYDVKMKEKGDIPEGYSVSREKKERFSLILESASTNQTSMYLCASSLGAGMSITYGQYFGPGTRLTVT.

This clonotype appeared many times. The chain has TRBV7-2 and TRBJ2-1, with D unresolved. Germline V gives CDR1 SGHTA, CDR2 FQGNSA. With 5 bases removed from V and 7 bases from J, the gap between germline ends came to 18 bases. The length of the CDR3 is 15 residues. The DNA of the CDR3 is TGTGCCAGCAGCCGTCCCCCCATAGGTCGGAATGAGCAGTTCTTC. This sequence encodes CASSRPPIGRNEQFF. Combining the CDR3 with reference TRBV7-2 and TRBJ2-1 gives the whole variable domain GAGVSQSPSNKVTEKGKDVELRCDPISGHTALYWYRQSLGQGLEFLIYFQGNSAPDKSGLPSDRFSAERTGGSVSTLTIQRTQQEDSAVYLCASSRPPIGRNEQFFGPGTRLTVL.

The chain couples TRBV7-9 to TRBJ1-2, with D maybe TRBD1 (5 bases). Trimming took off 4 bases at V and 3 bases at J, with 24 bases between the two ends. The CDR3 has 18 amino acids. CDR1 is SEHNR and CDR2 is FQNEAQ in the germline V gene (reference sequence). The CDR3 here is CASSYLGARRLEDYGYTF. The CDR3 DNA follows: TGTGCCAGCAGCTACCTAGGGGCGAGGAGGCTTGAGGACTATGGCTACACCTTC. Complete variable domain (other parts from reference TRBV7-9 and TRBJ1-2): DTGVSQNPRHKITKRGQNVTFRCDPISEHNRLYWYRQTLGQGPEFLTYFQNEAQLEKSRLLSDRFSAERPKGSFSTLEIQRTEQGDSAMYLCASSYLGARRLEDYGYTFGSGTRLTVV.

Of note for this clonotype: A read error is the likely source, as a far larger clone sits one nucleotide away. This rearrangement joins TRBV11-2 to TRBJ2-3; 10 bases align to TRBD2. The J call may be faulty, since TRBJ2-1 better matches the DNA end. In germline, CDR1 is SGHAT, CDR2 FQNNGV. The CDR3 has 17 residues. This CDR3 is CASSLVMASGSSDEQFF. The CDR3 DNA reads TGTGCCAGCAGCTTAGTTATGGCTAGCGGGAGTTCGGATGAGCAGTTCTTC.

This chain connects TRBV6-2 or TRBV6-3 to TRBJ1-1; D uncertain. The V gene's germline CDR1 is MNHEY and CDR2 SVGEGT. CDR3 length: 17 residues. Trimming shortened V by 3 bases and J by 7 bases, and 24 bases separated the two germline ends. CDR3 DNA sequence: TGTGCCAGCAGTTATATTCAAGTACATTCCATGGGCCATGAAGCTTTCTTT. Translated: CASSYIQVHSMGHEAFF.

Notes on this clonotype: A read error is likely here: a far larger clone is one base away. The rearrangement uses TRBV11-1 and TRBJ2-5, with D possibly TRBD2 on 6 matching bases. Germline lookup yields CDR1 SGHAT and CDR2 FQDESV (reference sequence). This CDR3 spans 14 amino acids. Trimming stripped 1 base from V and 3 bases from J, with 9 bases between. The CDR3: CASSLGVAEETQYF. CDR3 sequence (DNA): TGTGCCAGCAGCTTAGGGGTAGCGGAAGAGACCCAGTACTTC.

The chain is built from TRBV19 and TRBJ2-2; TRBD2 matches 7 bases. The V segment lost 6 bases and the J segment 6 bases; nucleotides outside the gene matches: 10. Germline-derived CDR1 and CDR2 are LNHDA and SQIVND (reference sequence). This CDR3 is built from 15 residues. The CDR3 reads CASRSVGGTSGELFF. In DNA form, the CDR3 reads TGTGCCAGTAGAAGCGTCGGGGGGACCTCCGGGGAGCTGTTTTTT.

The chain recombines TRBV11-2 with TRBJ2-4; D not resolved. V gave up 5 bases and J gave up 1 base, with 15 bases separating them. Germline lookup yields CDR1 SGHAT and CDR2 FQNNGV. The CDR3 loop spans 16 amino acids. The CDR3 DNA is TGTGCCAGCAGCCCAATTGGGCAGACCGCCAAAAACATTCAGTACTTC. Amino acids: CASSPIGQTAKNIQYF.

This sequence joins TRBV6-4 and TRBJ2-7; tentative D call: TRBD1 (5 bases). In germline, CDR1 is MRHNA, CDR2 SNTAGT. Trimming removed 1 base from V and 2 bases from J, with 18 bases in between. This CDR3 region has 17 residues. CDR3 residues: CASSDYRKGPGPYEQYF. CDR3 nucleotides: TGTGCCAGCAGTGACTATCGTAAGGGTCCAGGGCCCTACGAGCAGTACTTC.

Many counts were recorded for this clonotype. The chain joins TRBV7-2 to TRBJ1-1; D is possibly TRBD1 (6 bases). Germline loops: CDR1 SGHTA, CDR2 FQGNSA. The CDR3 is made up of 15 amino acids. Trimming left V 2 bases short and J 4 bases short, with 14 bases between. The CDR3 nucleotides are TGTGCCAGCAGCTTATTATCTGGGGGCCTCACTGAAGCTTTCTTT. This encodes CASSLLSGGLTEAFF.

CDR3 bases: TGTGCCAGCCTTAAAGCGGGAGGGGGAGATACGCAGTATTTT. Translation: CASLKAGGGDTQYF. The chain joins TRBV7-9 to TRBJ2-3; 10 nucleotides agree with TRBD2. The trim removed 8 bases at V and 5 bases at J, leaving 7 bases unmatched. This CDR3 region has 14 residues. The germline CDR1 and CDR2 sequences are SEHNR and FQNEAQ (reference sequence).

The chain has TRBV7-8 and TRBJ1-2; D perhaps matches TRBD1 (6 bases). CDR1 and CDR2 (germline): SGHVS, FQNEAQ. The V and J ends lost 1 base and 9 bases respectively, with 12 bases between them. The CDR3 runs 13 residues. CDR3: CASSLEQGRSYTF. The CDR3 region has the DNA TGTGCCAGCAGCTTAGAACAGGGTAGGAGCTACACCTTC.

This clonotype appeared many times. The chain combines TRBV27 with TRBJ1-2; tentative D call: TRBD1 (6 bases). Trimming took 5 bases from V and 2 from J, leaving 15 bases between them. Per the germline V gene, CDR1 is MNHEY and CDR2 is SMNVEV (reference sequence). The CDR3 is 15 residues long. The CDR3 reads CASSPRQESNYGYTF. The CDR3, as DNA: TGTGCCAGCAGTCCACGACAGGAGAGCAACTATGGCTACACCTTC.

This clonotype was counted only a few times. The chain carries TRBV4-2 and TRBJ2-7, with 8 nucleotides matching TRBD2. The CDR3 length is 16 residues. J lost 2 bases, V lost 0 bases, and 6 bases had no gene match. Germline values: CDR1 LGHNA, CDR2 YNFKEQ. CDR3: CASSQDKAGATYEQYF. CDR3 in DNA: TGTGCCAGCAGCCAAGATAAAGCGGGGGCGACCTACGAGCAGTACTTC.

Ten or more counts support this clonotype. A read error may be the cause here, since a much bigger clone is one base away. The chain is built from TRBV28 and TRBJ2-3; tentatively, D is TRBD1 or TRBD2 (7 bases each). The CDR3 sequence is 12 residues long. The ends were cut back, 6 bases at V and 8 bases at J, with 12 bases in the middle. Germline CDR1 MDHEN, CDR2 SYDVKM. The CDR3 is CASSLRGGTQYF. In nucleotides, the CDR3 is TGTGCCAGCAGCCTCAGGGGGGGTACGCAGTATTTT.

As regards this clonotype: A read error may explain this, as a much larger clone is one base away. V and J are TRBV28 and TRBJ2-7; weak D call: TRBD1 (6 bases). Germline-derived CDR1 and CDR2 are MDHEN and SYDVKM. There are 15 residues in the CDR3. This chain's CDR3 is CASSDPGHPSHEQYF. DNA of the CDR3: TGTGCCAGCAGCGACCCGGGACACCCCTCCCACGAGCAGTACTTC.

This clonotype was counted many times. This chain joins TRBV29-1 and TRBJ2-4; the D gene is possibly TRBD1 (6 bases). Germline V gene lookup returns CDR1 SQVTM and CDR2 ANQGSEA. V was clipped by 7 bases and J by 0 bases, with 16 bases between them. There are 15 residues in the CDR3. The DNA of the CDR3 is TGCAGCGCCACCCGTATACAGGGAGCCAAAAACATTCAGTACTTC. Its protein is CSATRIQGAKNIQYF.

This clonotype was recorded at least ten times. The chain carries TRBV7-2 and TRBJ1-1; TRBD1 might be the D (5 bases). Looked up from germline, CDR1 is SGHTA and CDR2 is FQGNSA. The CDR3 loop spans 14 amino acids. Trimming stripped 3 bases from V and 1 base from J, with 9 bases between. The CDR3 loop reads CASSFSGGNTEAFF. For the CDR3, the DNA is TGTGCCAGCAGCTTTAGTGGGGGGAACACTGAAGCTTTCTTT.

This clonotype was seen at least ten times. The chain joins TRBV5-1 to TRBJ1-1, with a tentative D call TRBD1 (6 bases). Germline V lookup: CDR1 SGHRS, CDR2 YFSETQ. Trimming cost V 2 bases and J 3 bases, with 11 bases left between them. This CDR3 is built from 14 residues. The CDR3 DNA sequence: TGCGCCAGCAGCTTACGGGAGGGGGACACTGAAGCTTTCTTT. Amino acids: CASSLREGDTEAFF.

As for this clonotype: At one end the junction does not follow the germline gene, possibly because of a read error. The chain joins TRBV13 to TRBJ1-1, with D possibly matching TRBD1 (5 bases). This CDR3 is 11 amino acids long. Germline V gene data show CDR1 as PRHDT and CDR2 as FYEKMQ (reference sequence). The CDR3 DNA reads as TGTGCCAGCAGCCCCTCGGGGGGTCCGGGATTT. As protein: CASSPSGGPGF.

The chain is built from TRBV6-5 and TRBJ1-4; D is possibly TRBD1 (6 bases). The CDR3 consists of 18 residues. Germline CDR1 MNHEY, CDR2 SVGAGI. Trimming shortened V by 2 bases and J by 2 bases, and 18 bases separated the two germline ends. CDR3 in amino acids: CASSYLGGGKGTNEKLFF. The DNA of the CDR3 is TGTGCCAGCAGTTACCTCGGAGGGGGGAAAGGTACTAATGAAAAACTGTTTTTT.

The table lists this clonotype with a few counts. The V call is TRBV19, the J call TRBJ2-7; 7 bases align to TRBD1. The CDR3 loop spans 13 amino acids. Germline V lookup: CDR1 LNHDA, CDR2 SQIVND (reference sequence). Trimming at V came to 5 bases and at J to 1 base, leaving 2 bases not matched to a gene. In DNA form, the CDR3 reads TGTGCCAGTAGTCGGACAGGATCCTACGAGCAGTACTTC. Its protein product is CASSRTGSYEQYF. The variable domain in full, with the rest retrieved from reference TRBV19 and TRBJ2-7, is DGGITQSPKYLFRKEGQNVTLSCEQNLNHDAMYWYRQDPGQGLRLIYYSQIVNDFQKGDIAEGYSVSREKKESFPLTVTSAQKNPTAFYLCASSRTGSYEQYFGPGTRLTVT.

The chain uses TRBV11-3 and TRBJ2-3; 16 bases are a match to TRBD2. The CDR3 covers 17 residues. The V gene end was trimmed by 5 bases and the J gene end by 4 bases; junction bases not matched to a gene: 6. CDR1 and CDR2 from the germline V gene are SGHNT and YENEEA. CDR3 region: CASSRRGLAGGADTQYF. CDR3 sequence (DNA): TGTGCCAGCAGCCGAAGGGGACTAGCGGGAGGGGCAGATACGCAGTATTTT.

There are many counts of this clonotype. The chain couples TRBV6-1 to TRBJ2-7; no firm D call. CDR3 length: 14 residues. In germline, CDR1 is MNHNS, CDR2 SASEGT. Trimming shortened V by 1 base and J by 7 bases, and 14 bases separated the two germline ends. The chain's CDR3 is CASSEVGYSWEQYF. The CDR3 DNA reads as TGTGCCAGCAGTGAAGTGGGTTATTCGTGGGAGCAGTACTTC.

In its sample, this clonotype was seen a few times. The chain uses TRBV5-1 and TRBJ2-3, with 10 positions matching TRBD1. Germline-derived CDR1 and CDR2 are SGHRS and YFSETQ. V lost 1 base, J lost 4 bases, and 3 bases stayed unmatched. The CDR3 runs 15 residues. The CDR3 loop reads CASSLPGQGSDTQYF. The CDR3 DNA reads as TGCGCCAGCAGCTTGCCGGGACAGGGGTCAGATACGCAGTATTTT.

The chain is built from TRBV9 and TRBJ1-2; D unclear. CDR1 and CDR2 (germline): SGDLS, YYNGEE. V shed 4 bases and J shed 4 bases, with 11 bases lying between them. This CDR3 spans 13 amino acids. The CDR3 DNA sequence: TGTGCCAGCAGCACCGGGCCTTCCTATGGCTACACCTTC. This codes for CASSTGPSYGYTF.

This clonotype was observed at least ten times. The V and J genes are TRBV11-2 and TRBJ2-3, with D maybe TRBD2 (6 bases). V was pared by 4 bases and J by 7 bases, with 9 bases between. The CDR3 runs to 12 residues. The V gene's germline CDR1 is SGHAT and CDR2 FQNNGV. CDR3: CASSWDSHTQYF. The CDR3 DNA follows: TGTGCCAGCAGCTGGGACTCTCATACGCAGTATTTT.